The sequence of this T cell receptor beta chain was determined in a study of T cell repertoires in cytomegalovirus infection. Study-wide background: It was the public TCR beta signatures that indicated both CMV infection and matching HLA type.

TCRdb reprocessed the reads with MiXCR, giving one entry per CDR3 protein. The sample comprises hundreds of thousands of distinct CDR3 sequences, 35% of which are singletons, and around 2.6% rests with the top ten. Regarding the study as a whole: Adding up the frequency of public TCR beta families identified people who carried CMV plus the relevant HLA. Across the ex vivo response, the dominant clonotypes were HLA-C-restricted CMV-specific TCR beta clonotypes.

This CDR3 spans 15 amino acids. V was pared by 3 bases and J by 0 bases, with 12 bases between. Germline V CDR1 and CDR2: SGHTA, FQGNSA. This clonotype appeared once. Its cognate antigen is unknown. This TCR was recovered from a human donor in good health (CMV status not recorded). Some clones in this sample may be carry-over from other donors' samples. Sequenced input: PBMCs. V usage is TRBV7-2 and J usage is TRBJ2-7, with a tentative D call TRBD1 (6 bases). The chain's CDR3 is CASSFAAGVSYEQYF. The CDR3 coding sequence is TGTGCCAGCAGCTTTGCCGCAGGGGTCTCCTACGAGCAGTACTTC.